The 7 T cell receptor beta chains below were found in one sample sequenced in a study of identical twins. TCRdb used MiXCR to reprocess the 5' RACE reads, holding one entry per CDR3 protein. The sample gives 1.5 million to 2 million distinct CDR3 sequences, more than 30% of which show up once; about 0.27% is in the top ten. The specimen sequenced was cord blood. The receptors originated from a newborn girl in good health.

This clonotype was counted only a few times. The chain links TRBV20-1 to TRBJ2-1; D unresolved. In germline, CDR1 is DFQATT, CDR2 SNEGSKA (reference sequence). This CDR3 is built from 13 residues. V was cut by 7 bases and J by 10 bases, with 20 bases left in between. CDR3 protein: CSVRLGIAQEQFF. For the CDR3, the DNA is TGCAGTGTCAGGTTGGGGATAGCCCAGGAGCAGTTCTTC.

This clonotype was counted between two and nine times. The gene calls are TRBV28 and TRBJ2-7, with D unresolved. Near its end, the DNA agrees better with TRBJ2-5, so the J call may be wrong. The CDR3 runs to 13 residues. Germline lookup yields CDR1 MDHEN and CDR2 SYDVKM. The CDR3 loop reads CASRPSPSETQYF. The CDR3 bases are TGTGCCAGCAGACCAAGCCCCTCGGAGACCCAGTACTTC.

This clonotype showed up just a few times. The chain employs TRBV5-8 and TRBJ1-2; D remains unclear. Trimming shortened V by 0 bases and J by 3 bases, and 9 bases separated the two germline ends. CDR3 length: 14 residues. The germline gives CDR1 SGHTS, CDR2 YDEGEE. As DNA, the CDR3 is TGTGCCAGCAGCTTGGGCGGCCTTTACTATGGCTACACCTTC. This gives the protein CASSLGGLYYGYTF.

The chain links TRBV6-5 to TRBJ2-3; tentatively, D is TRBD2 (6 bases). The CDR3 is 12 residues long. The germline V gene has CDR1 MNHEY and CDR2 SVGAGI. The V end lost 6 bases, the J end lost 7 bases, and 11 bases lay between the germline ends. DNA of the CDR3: TGTGCCAGCAGATCACTAGCAAATACGCAGTATTTT. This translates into CASRSLANTQYF.

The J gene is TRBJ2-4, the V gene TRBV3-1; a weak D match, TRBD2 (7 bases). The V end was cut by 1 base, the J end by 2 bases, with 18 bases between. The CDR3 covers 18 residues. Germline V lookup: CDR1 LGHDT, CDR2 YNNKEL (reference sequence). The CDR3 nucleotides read TGTGCCAGCAGCCAAGGGGGGGGCATAACTGGGACCAAAAACATTCAGTACTTC. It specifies CASSQGGGITGTKNIQYF. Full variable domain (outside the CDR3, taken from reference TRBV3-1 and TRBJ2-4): DTAVSQTPKYLVTQMGNDKSIKCEQNLGHDTMYWYKQDSKKFLKIMFSYNNKELIINETVPNRFSPKSPDKAHLNLHINSLELGDSAVYFCASSQGGGITGTKNIQYFGAGTRLSVL.

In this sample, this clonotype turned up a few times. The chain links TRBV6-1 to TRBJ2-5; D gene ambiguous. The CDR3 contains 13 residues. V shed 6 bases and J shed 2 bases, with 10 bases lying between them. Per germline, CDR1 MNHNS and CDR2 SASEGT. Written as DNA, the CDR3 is TGTGCCAGCAGGATCAGGCTACAAGAGACCCAGTACTTC. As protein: CASRIRLQETQYF.

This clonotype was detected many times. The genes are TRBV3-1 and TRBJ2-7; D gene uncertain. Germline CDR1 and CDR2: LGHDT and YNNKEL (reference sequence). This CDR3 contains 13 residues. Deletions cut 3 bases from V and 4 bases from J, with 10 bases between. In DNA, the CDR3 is TGTGCCAGCAGCCACGGGCAGCTTTACGAGCAGTACTTC. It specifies CASSHGQLYEQYF.